This T cell receptor (beta chain) was profiled in a study of OX40 agonist ivuxolimab in advanced cancers. Study summary: Three partial responders included one hepatocellular carcinoma patient and two cutaneous melanoma patients.

Germline V gene data show CDR1 as LNHDA and CDR2 as SQIVND (reference sequence). V lost 5 bases and J lost 5, with 9 bases in between. The CDR3 has 13 amino acids. Data came from immunoSEQ multiplex PCR; TCRdb stores just in-frame clones and leaves some out. The sample comprises 75,000 to 80,000 clones, 85% of which are singletons, and roughly 1.9% rests with the top ten. The sequence came from an adult with an advanced solid tumor such as melanoma, head and neck, liver or kidney cancer. Sequenced here: CD4+ or CD8+ T cells sorted from blood, sampled in a trial of the OX40 agonist ivuxolimab. The chain combines TRBV19 with TRBJ1-4, with D uncertain. The CDR3 DNA follows: TGTGCCAGTAGTTCGTTGGTGAATGAAAAACTGTTTTTT. Amino acid sequence: CASSSLVNEKLFF.